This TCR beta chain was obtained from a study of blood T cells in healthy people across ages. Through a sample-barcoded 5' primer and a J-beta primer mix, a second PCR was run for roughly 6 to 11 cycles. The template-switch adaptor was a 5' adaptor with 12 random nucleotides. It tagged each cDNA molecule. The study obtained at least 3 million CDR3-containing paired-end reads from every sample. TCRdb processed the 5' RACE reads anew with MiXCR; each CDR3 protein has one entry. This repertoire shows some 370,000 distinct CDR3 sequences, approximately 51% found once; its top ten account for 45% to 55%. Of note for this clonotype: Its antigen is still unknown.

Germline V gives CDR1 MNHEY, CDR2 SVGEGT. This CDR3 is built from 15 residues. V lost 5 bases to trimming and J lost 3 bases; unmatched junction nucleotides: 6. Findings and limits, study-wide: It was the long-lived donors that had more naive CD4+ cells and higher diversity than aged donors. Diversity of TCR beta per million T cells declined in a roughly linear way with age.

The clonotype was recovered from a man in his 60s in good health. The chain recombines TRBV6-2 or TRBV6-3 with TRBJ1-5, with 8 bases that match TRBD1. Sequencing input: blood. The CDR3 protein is CASSPTGGFNQPQHF. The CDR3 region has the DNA TGTGCCAGCAGTCCTACAGGGGGTTTCAATCAGCCCCAGCATTTT.